Listed here are 27 T cell receptor beta chains from one sample, sequenced in a study of OX40 agonist ivuxolimab in advanced cancers. Sequenced by immunoSEQ multiplex PCR; TCRdb stores in-frame clones only, minus some. The sample carries 50,000 to 75,000 clones, roughly nine tenths recorded once. The sequencing used CD4+ or CD8+ T cells sorted from blood, collected in a trial of the OX40 agonist ivuxolimab. All receptors come from an adult with an advanced solid tumor such as melanoma, head and neck, liver or kidney cancer.

This chain joins TRBV2 and TRBJ1-5, with 10 positions matching TRBD1. V trimming: 4 bases; J trimming: 7 bases; junction bases outside the gene matches: 1. Germline CDR1 is SNHLY and CDR2 is FYNNEI. CDR3 length equals 13 residues. The CDR3 is CASSGDRGQPQHF. CDR3 nucleotides: TGTGCCAGCAGTGGGGACAGGGGCCAGCCCCAGCATTTT.

The J gene is TRBJ2-3, the V gene TRBV18; tentative D call: TRBD1 (5 bases). The V gene's germline CDR1 is KGHSH and CDR2 LQKENI. V lost 4 bases, J lost 7 bases, and 15 bases lay in between. CDR3 length equals 14 residues. The CDR3 loop reads CASSLNPDSHTQYF. CDR3 DNA sequence: TGTGCCAGCTCACTAAACCCCGACAGCCATACGCAGTATTTT.

The rearrangement joins TRBV5-1 to TRBJ2-3; 9 bases are a match to TRBD2. J was trimmed by 4 bases and V by 2 bases; bases with no gene match: 8. This CDR3 has 16 residues. Germline values: CDR1 SGHRS, CDR2 YFSETQ. Here the CDR3 reads CASSLIAGEGADTQYF. The CDR3 nucleotides read TGCGCCAGCAGCTTAATAGCGGGGGAGGGCGCAGATACGCAGTATTTT.

CDR3 residues: CAWNAQGNVRNQPQHF. The CDR3 bases are TGTGCCTGGAACGCACAGGGAAACGTTCGAAATCAGCCCCAGCATTTT. The V and J genes are TRBV30 and TRBJ1-5; perhaps TRBD1 as D (6 bases). CDR1 and CDR2 (germline): GTSNPN, SVGIG (reference sequence). The CDR3 runs 16 residues. The V end lost 4 bases, the J end lost 4 bases, and 20 bases lay between the germline ends.

This clone came up once. The CDR3 DNA sequence: TGTGCCAGCAGTTCGAGCGGGAAGCATGAGCAGTTCTTC. Translated, it gives CASSSSGKHEQFF. The chain recombines TRBV27 with TRBJ2-1; TRBD2 matches at 7 bases. J lost 8 bases, V lost 4 bases, and 5 bases had no gene match. Germline CDR1 MNHEY, CDR2 SMNVEV (reference sequence). CDR3 length equals 13 residues.

V is TRBV5-1 and J is TRBJ1-1; D possibly corresponds to TRBD1 (5 bases). V was cut by 0 bases and J by 7 bases, with 19 bases left in between. This CDR3 has 16 residues. Germline values: CDR1 SGHRS, CDR2 YFSETQ. The CDR3 nucleotides are TGCGCCAGCAGCTTGGCCCGGGACGCCGGTAGAGGTGAAGCTTTCTTT. Protein product: CASSLARDAGRGEAFF.

The J gene is TRBJ1-3, the V gene TRBV4-1; D not resolved. CDR3 size: 16 residues. V lost 5 bases and J lost 1, with 15 bases in between. CDR1 and CDR2 from the germline V gene are MGHRA and YSYEKL. The CDR3 nucleotides are TGCGCCAGCAGCAAACTCGGCCCGGGATCTGGAAACACCATATATTTT. Translated, it gives CASSKLGPGSGNTIYF.

This chain links TRBV28 with TRBJ1-1, with TRBD1 as a possible D gene (6 bases). CDR1 is MDHEN, CDR2 SYDVKM, per germline. CDR3 length equals 12 residues. V lost 5 bases to trimming and J lost 9 bases, with 13 bases between them. CDR3 nucleotide sequence: TGTGCCAGCAGTCCCTGGACAGAGAAAGCTTTCTTT. Encoded protein: CASSPWTEKAFF.

The chain carries TRBV10-3 and TRBJ2-3; D remains unclear. Germline V gives CDR1 ENHRY, CDR2 SYGVKD. This CDR3 spans 15 amino acids. Trimming stripped 3 bases from V and 0 bases from J, with 10 bases between. In nucleotides, the CDR3 is TGTGCCATCAGTGAAGGTCAGCATAGCACAGATACGCAGTATTTT. Protein: CAISEGQHSTDTQYF.

This chain links TRBV9 with TRBJ2-6, with 9 bases aligning to TRBD1. V trimming: 3 bases; J trimming: 1 base; junction bases outside the gene matches: 14. The CDR3 sequence is 20 residues long. The germline gives CDR1 SGDLS, CDR2 YYNGEE. The CDR3 sequence is CASSEQNDRGSPSGANVLTF. The CDR3 DNA follows: TGTGCCAGCAGCGAGCAAAACGACAGGGGGTCACCTTCTGGGGCCAACGTCCTGACTTTC.

V usage is TRBV7-6 and J usage is TRBJ1-2; unclear D gene. The CDR3 is made up of 18 amino acids. V was pared by 7 bases and J by 3 bases, with 27 bases between. In germline, CDR1 is SGHVS, CDR2 FNYEAQ. CDR3: CASTVRWPPTGFDYGYTF. In nucleotides, the CDR3 is TGTGCCAGCACCGTGAGGTGGCCTCCTACGGGGTTCGACTATGGCTACACCTTC.

This chain joins TRBV18 and TRBJ1-1; TRBD1 might be the D (6 bases). CDR3 length equals 11 residues. Trimming removed 6 bases at V and 7 bases at J, with 9 bases between. In germline, CDR1 is KGHSH, CDR2 LQKENI. The CDR3 spells CASSGQREAFF. The CDR3 bases are TGTGCCAGCTCCGGACAGCGTGAAGCTTTCTTT.

The gene calls are TRBV6-1 and TRBJ2-2; 7 bases align to TRBD1. The V gene end was trimmed by 5 bases and the J gene end by 8 bases; junction bases not matched to a gene: 5. CDR1 is MNHNS and CDR2 is SASEGT in the germline V gene. The CDR3 covers 13 residues. The CDR3 spells CASSRDSGGELFF. CDR3 sequence (DNA): TGTGCCAGCAGTCGGGACAGTGGGGGGGAGCTGTTTTTT.

In nucleotides, the CDR3 is TGTGCCAGCAGTTACTCAGGGGACTATAATTCACCCCTCCACTTT. It translates to CASSYSGDYNSPLHF. This chain uses TRBV6-6 with TRBJ1-6, with D possibly being TRBD1 (5 bases). This CDR3 is 15 amino acids long. Trimming left V 0 bases short and J 3 bases short, with 6 bases between. Germline V gives CDR1 MNHNY, CDR2 SVGAGI (reference sequence).

V is TRBV19 and J is TRBJ1-2; TRBD1 aligns across 10 bases. Losses at the gene ends were 7 bases for V and 0 bases for J; bases not matched to a gene: 8. Germline V gene data show CDR1 as LNHDA and CDR2 as SQIVND (reference sequence). The CDR3 extends over 16 amino acids. The CDR3 loop is CASTPGQGPANYGYTF. The CDR3 DNA reads as TGTGCCAGTACCCCGGGACAGGGGCCAGCTAACTATGGCTACACCTTC. Filled out from reference TRBV19 and TRBJ1-2, the complete variable domain reads DGGITQSPKYLFRKEGQNVTLSCEQNLNHDAMYWYRQDPGQGLRLIYYSQIVNDFQKGDIAEGYSVSREKKESFPLTVTSAQKNPTAFYLCASTPGQGPANYGYTFGSGTRLTVV.

The chain carries TRBV29-1 and TRBJ1-2; D is unclear. Trimming shortened V by 3 bases and J by 3 bases, and 5 bases separated the two germline ends. The CDR3 runs to 11 residues. CDR1 is SQVTM and CDR2 is ANQGSEA in the germline V gene. The CDR3 is CSVEGYYGYTF. The CDR3, as DNA: TGCAGCGTTGAGGGCTACTATGGCTACACCTTC.

The gene calls are TRBV10-2 and TRBJ2-7; no clear D gene. Germline CDR1 and CDR2: WSHSY and SAAADI. V gave up 0 bases and J gave up 6 bases, with 9 bases separating them. The CDR3 length is 13 residues. The CDR3 region is CASSESRRSEQYF. DNA of the CDR3: TGCGCCAGCAGTGAGTCGAGGAGATCCGAGCAGTACTTC.

The V call is TRBV29-1, the J call TRBJ1-5; D remains ambiguous. Germline V gene lookup returns CDR1 SQVTM and CDR2 ANQGSEA. CDR3 length equals 14 residues. The ends were cut back, 4 bases at V and 0 bases at J, with 10 bases in the middle. DNA of the CDR3: TGCAGCGTTGGGGCCGGTCGTAGCAATCAGCCCCAGCATTTT. Its translation: CSVGAGRSNQPQHF.

The CDR3 loop reads CASSLGGGLATDTQYF. The CDR3 DNA reads as TGTGCCAGCAGCTTAGGGGGGGGACTAGCCACAGATACGCAGTATTTT. The chain uses TRBV7-9 and TRBJ2-3; 9 bases align to TRBD2. J gave up 2 bases and V 1 base, and 4 bases lay outside the gene matches. Per germline, CDR1 SEHNR and CDR2 FQNEAQ (reference sequence). This CDR3 spans 16 amino acids.

This rearrangement joins TRBV9 to TRBJ1-1; 7 bases are shared with TRBD1. Per germline, CDR1 SGDLS and CDR2 YYNGEE. CDR3 length equals 13 residues. With 4 bases clipped from V and 10 bases from J, the junction kept 10 bases outside the gene matches. The CDR3 loop is CASSPRQGDRAFF. CDR3 DNA sequence: TGTGCCAGCAGCCCCCGACAGGGAGATAGAGCTTTCTTT.

This rearrangement joins TRBV23-1 to TRBJ2-7; no reliable D call. TRBV23-1 is labeled an ORF, and its function is uncertain. V was cut by 4 bases and J by 3 bases, with 16 bases left in between. This CDR3 is 15 amino acids long. The CDR3 DNA follows: TGCGCCAGCAGTCCCCCCCCCGGCAGGTACTACGAGCAGTACTTC. Protein: CASSPPPGRYYEQYF.

The CDR3 DNA follows: TGTGCCAGCAGTCCGGACAGGACGAACACTGAAGCTTTCTTT. It is translated as CASSPDRTNTEAFF. The rearrangement links TRBV6-5 to TRBJ1-1; 7 bases fit TRBD1. Trimming took 5 bases from V and 1 from J; bases not matched to a gene: 4. CDR1 and CDR2 (germline): MNHEY, SVGAGI. This CDR3 is 14 amino acids long.

This chain uses TRBV19 with TRBJ2-7; 11 bases are shared with TRBD1. Germline V gene lookup returns CDR1 LNHDA and CDR2 SQIVND (reference sequence). The length of the CDR3 is 14 residues. Unmatched junction bases numbered 4, after V lost 4 bases and J lost 5 bases. The CDR3: CASSTGQGVDEQYF. The CDR3 nucleotides are TGTGCCAGTAGTACGGGACAGGGGGTCGACGAGCAGTACTTC. Full variable domain (remainder filled in from reference TRBV19 and TRBJ2-7): DGGITQSPKYLFRKEGQNVTLSCEQNLNHDAMYWYRQDPGQGLRLIYYSQIVNDFQKGDIAEGYSVSREKKESFPLTVTSAQKNPTAFYLCASSTGQGVDEQYFGPGTRLTVT.

The rearrangement uses TRBV5-1 and TRBJ1-2; no firm D call. Trimming cost V 7 bases and J 0 bases, with 10 bases left between them. Per the germline V gene, CDR1 is SGHRS and CDR2 is YFSETQ. There are 13 residues in the CDR3. This chain's CDR3 is CASARTANYGYTF. DNA for the CDR3: TGCGCCAGCGCCAGGACTGCTAACTATGGCTACACCTTC.

This clone was seen more than once but under ten times. V usage is TRBV29-1 and J usage is TRBJ1-4; TRBD1 might be the D (5 bases). The V end lost 1 base, the J end lost 8 bases, and 14 bases lay between the germline ends. The CDR3 spans 14 residues. Germline V CDR1 and CDR2: SQVTM, ANQGSEA. CDR3 in amino acids: CSVEGGGDDEKLFF. CDR3 DNA sequence: TGCAGCGTTGAAGGGGGAGGGGATGACGAAAAACTGTTTTTT.

The gene calls are TRBV4-3 and TRBJ2-1; tentatively, D is TRBD1 or TRBD2 (5 bases each). Germline V CDR1 and CDR2: LGHNA, YSLEER. The CDR3 length is 14 residues. V lost 2 bases, J lost 8 bases, and 13 bases lay in between. The CDR3 region has the DNA TGCGCCAGCAGCCAACGACCAGGGAGCGATGAGCAGTTCTTC. As protein: CASSQRPGSDEQFF.

The chain uses TRBV5-4 and TRBJ2-7, with 7 bases identical to TRBD1. CDR1 is SGHNT, CDR2 YYREEE, per germline (reference sequence). CDR3 length equals 14 residues. Unmatched junction bases numbered 5, after V lost 2 bases and J lost 3 bases. The DNA for the CDR3 is TGTGCCAGCAGCTTCACAGGGGCGTTCTACGAGCAGTACTTC. Translated, it gives CASSFTGAFYEQYF.